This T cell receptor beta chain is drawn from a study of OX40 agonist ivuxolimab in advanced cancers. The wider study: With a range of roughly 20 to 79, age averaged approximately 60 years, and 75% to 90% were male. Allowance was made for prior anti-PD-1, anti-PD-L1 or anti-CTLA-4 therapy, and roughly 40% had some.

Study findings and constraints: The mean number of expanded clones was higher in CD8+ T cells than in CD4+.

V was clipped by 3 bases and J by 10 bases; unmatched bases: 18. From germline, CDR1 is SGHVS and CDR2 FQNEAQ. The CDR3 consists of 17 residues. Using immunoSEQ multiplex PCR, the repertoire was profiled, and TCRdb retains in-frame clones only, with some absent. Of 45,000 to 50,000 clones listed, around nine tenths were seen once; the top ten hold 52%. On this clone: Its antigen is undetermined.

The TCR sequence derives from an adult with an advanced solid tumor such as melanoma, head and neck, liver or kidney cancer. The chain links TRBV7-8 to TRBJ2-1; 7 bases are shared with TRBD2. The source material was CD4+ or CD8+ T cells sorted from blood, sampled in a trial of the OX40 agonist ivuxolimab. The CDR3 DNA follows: TGTGCCAGCAGCTTCTCCCCTTTGGCTAGCGGCGTAGACGAGCAGTTCTTC. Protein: CASSFSPLASGVDEQFF.